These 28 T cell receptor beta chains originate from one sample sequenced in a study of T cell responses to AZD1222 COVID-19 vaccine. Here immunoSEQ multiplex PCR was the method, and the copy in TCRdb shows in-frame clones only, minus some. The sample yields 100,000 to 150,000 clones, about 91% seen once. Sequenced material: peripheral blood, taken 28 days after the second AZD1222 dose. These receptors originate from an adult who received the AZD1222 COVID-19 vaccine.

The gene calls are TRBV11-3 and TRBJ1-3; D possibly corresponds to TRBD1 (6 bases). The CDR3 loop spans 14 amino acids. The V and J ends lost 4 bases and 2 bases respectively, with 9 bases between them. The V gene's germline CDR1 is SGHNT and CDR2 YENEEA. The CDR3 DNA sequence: TGTGCCAGCAGCTCCGGACAGCCTGGAAACACCATATATTTT. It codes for CASSSGQPGNTIYF.

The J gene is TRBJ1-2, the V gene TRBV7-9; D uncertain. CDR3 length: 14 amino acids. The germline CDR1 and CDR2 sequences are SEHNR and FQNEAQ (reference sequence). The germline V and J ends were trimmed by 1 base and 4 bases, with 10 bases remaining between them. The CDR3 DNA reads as TGTGCCAGCAGCTTAGTCGGGATCGGCTATGGCTACACCTTC. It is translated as CASSLVGIGYGYTF.

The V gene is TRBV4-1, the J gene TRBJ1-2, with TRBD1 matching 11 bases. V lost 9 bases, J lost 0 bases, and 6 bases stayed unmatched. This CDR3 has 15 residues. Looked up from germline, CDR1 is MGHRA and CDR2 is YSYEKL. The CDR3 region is CASGRDRGTNYGYTF. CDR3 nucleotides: TGCGCCAGTGGCCGGGACAGGGGGACTAACTATGGCTACACCTTC.

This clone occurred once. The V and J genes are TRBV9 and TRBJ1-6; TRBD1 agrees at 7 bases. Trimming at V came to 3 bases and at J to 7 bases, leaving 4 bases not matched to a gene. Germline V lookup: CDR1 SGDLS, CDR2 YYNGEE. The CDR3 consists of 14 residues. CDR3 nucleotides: TGTGCCAGCAGCGGGGGACAGCGGAATTCACCCCTCCACTTT. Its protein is CASSGGQRNSPLHF.

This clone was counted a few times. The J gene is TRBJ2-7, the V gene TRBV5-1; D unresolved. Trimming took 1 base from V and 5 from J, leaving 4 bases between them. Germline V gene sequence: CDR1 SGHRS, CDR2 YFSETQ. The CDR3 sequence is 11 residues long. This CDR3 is CASSLNDEQYF. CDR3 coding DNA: TGCGCCAGCAGCTTGAACGACGAGCAGTACTTC.

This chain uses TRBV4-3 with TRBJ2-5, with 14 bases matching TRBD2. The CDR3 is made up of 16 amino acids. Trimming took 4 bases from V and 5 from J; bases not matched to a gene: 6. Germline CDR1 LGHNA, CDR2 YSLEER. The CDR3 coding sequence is TGCGCCAGCAGCCGGGGGACTAGCGGGAGAATGGAGACCCAGTACTTC. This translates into CASSRGTSGRMETQYF.

Here the CDR3 DNA reads TGTGCCAGCACCCCGGGGACGTCGAACACCGGGGAGCTGTTTTTT. Amino acids: CASTPGTSNTGELFF. The V gene is TRBV6-5, the J gene TRBJ2-2; tentatively, D is TRBD1 or TRBD2 (5 bases each). The germline V and J ends were trimmed by 7 bases and 0 bases, with 12 bases remaining between them. Germline V gives CDR1 MNHEY, CDR2 SVGAGI. This CDR3 comprises 15 residues.

DNA of the CDR3: TGTGCCAGCTCACCCTCGGACAGGTATTATGGCTACACCTTC. It codes for CASSPSDRYYGYTF. V is TRBV18 and J is TRBJ1-2; 7 nucleotides agree with TRBD1. The CDR3 covers 14 residues. V lost 3 bases, J lost 5 bases, and 6 bases stayed unmatched. Germline V gene lookup returns CDR1 KGHSH and CDR2 LQKENI.

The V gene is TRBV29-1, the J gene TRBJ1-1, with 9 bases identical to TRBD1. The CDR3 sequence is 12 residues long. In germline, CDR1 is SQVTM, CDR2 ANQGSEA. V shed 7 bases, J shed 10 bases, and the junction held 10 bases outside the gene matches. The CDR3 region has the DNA TGCAGCGCAGGGCCGGGACAGGGAATAGCTTTCTTT. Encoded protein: CSAGPGQGIAFF. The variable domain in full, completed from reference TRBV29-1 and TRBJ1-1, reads SAVISQKPSRDICQRGTSLTIQCQVDSQVTMMFWYRQQPGQSLTLIATANQGSEATYESGFVIDKFPISRPNLTFSTLTVSNMSPEDSSIYLCSAGPGQGIAFFGQGTRLTVV.

The chain's CDR3 is CASSLVTSGADTQYF. The CDR3 region has the DNA TGTGCCAGCAGCTTAGTGACTAGCGGGGCAGATACGCAGTATTTT. V usage is TRBV7-9 and J usage is TRBJ2-3; 11 positions agree with TRBD2. The CDR3 consists of 15 residues. J gave up 4 bases and V 1 base, and 1 base lay outside the gene matches. From germline, CDR1 is SEHNR and CDR2 FQNEAQ (reference sequence). Using reference TRBV7-9 and TRBJ2-3 for the parts outside the CDR3, the full variable domain is DTGVSQNPRHKITKRGQNVTFRCDPISEHNRLYWYRQTLGQGPEFLTYFQNEAQLEKSRLLSDRFSAERPKGSFSTLEIQRTEQGDSAMYLCASSLVTSGADTQYFGPGTRLTVL.

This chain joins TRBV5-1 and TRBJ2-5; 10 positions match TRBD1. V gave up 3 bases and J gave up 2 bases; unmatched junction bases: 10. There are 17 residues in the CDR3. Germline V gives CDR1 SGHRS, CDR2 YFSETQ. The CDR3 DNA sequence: TGCGCCAGCAGCTCCTTTCCCGGGACAGGGGTACAAGAGACCCAGTACTTC. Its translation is CASSSFPGTGVQETQYF.

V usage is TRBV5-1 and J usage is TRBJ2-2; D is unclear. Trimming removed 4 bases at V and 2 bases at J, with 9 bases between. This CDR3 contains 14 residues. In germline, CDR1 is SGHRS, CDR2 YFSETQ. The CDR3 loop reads CASSVSGNTGELFF. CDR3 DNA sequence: TGCGCCAGCAGCGTGTCAGGTAACACCGGGGAGCTGTTTTTT. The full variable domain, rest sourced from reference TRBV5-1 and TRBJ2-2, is KAGVTQTPRYLIKTRGQQVTLSCSPISGHRSVSWYQQTPGQGLQFLFEYFSETQRNKGNFPGRFSGRQFSNSRSEMNVSTLELGDSALYLCASSVSGNTGELFFGEGSRLTVL.

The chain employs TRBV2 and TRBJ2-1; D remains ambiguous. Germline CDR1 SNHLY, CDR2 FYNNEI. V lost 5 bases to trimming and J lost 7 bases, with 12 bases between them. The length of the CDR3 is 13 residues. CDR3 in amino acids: CASSSATQNEQFF. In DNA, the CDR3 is TGTGCCAGCAGTTCTGCCACCCAAAATGAGCAGTTCTTC.

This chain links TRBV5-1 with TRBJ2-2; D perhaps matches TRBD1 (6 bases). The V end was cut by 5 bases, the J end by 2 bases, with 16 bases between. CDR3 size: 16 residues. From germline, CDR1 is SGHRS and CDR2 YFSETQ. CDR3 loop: CASRVSGTTNTGELFF. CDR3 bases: TGCGCCAGCAGGGTGTCCGGGACAACCAACACCGGGGAGCTGTTTTTT.

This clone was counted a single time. CDR3: CASSLMGDSNQPQHF. The CDR3, as DNA: TGCGCCAGCAGCTTGATGGGGGATAGCAATCAGCCCCAGCATTTT. The chain combines TRBV5-1 with TRBJ1-5; D might be TRBD1 (5 bases). This CDR3 has 15 amino acids. The germline V gene encodes CDR1 SGHRS and CDR2 YFSETQ. V lost 1 base to trimming and J lost 0 bases, with 8 bases between them.

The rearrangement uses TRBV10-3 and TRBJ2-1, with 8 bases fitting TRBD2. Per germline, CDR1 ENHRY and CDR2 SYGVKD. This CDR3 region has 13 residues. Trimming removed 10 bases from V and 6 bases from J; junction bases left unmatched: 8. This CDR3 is CASGTSDRNEQFF. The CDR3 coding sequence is TGTGCCAGCGGGACTAGTGATCGCAATGAGCAGTTCTTC.

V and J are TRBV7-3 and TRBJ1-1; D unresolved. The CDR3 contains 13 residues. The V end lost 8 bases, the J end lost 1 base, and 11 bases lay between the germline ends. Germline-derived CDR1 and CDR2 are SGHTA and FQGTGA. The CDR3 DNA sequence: TGTGCCAGCGGTGAAGAGTCGAACACTGAAGCTTTCTTT. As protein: CASGEESNTEAFF.

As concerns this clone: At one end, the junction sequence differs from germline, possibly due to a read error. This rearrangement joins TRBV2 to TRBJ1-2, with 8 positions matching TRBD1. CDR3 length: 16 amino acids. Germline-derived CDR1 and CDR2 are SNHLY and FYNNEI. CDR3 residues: CVSSPQGTGFLGGYTF. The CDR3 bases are TGTGTCAGCAGCCCTCAAGGGACAGGCTTCCTGGGGGGCTACACCTTC.

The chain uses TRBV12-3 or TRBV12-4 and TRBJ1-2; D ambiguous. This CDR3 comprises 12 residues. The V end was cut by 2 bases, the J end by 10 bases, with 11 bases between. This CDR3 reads CASSLSGPSYTF. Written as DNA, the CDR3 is TGTGCCAGCAGTTTAAGCGGCCCTTCCTACACCTTC.

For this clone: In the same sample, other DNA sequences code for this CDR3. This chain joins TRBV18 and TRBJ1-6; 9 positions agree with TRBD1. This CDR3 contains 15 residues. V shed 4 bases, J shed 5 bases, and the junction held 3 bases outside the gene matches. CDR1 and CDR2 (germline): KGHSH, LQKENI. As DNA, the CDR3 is TGTGCCAGCTCACACGGGACAGGGAATAATTCACCCCTCCACTTT. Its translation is CASSHGTGNNSPLHF.

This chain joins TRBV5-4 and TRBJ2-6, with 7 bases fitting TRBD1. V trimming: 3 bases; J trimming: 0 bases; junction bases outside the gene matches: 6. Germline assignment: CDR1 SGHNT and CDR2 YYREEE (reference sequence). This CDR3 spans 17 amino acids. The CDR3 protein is CASSSGQHSSGANVLTF. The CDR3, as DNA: TGTGCCAGCAGCTCGGGACAGCACAGCTCTGGGGCCAACGTCCTGACTTTC. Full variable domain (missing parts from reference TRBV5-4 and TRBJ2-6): ETGVTQSPTHLIKTRGQQVTLRCSSQSGHNTVSWYQQALGQGPQFIFQYYREEENGRGNFPPRFSGLQFPNYSSELNVNALELDDSALYLCASSSGQHSSGANVLTFGAGSRLTVL.

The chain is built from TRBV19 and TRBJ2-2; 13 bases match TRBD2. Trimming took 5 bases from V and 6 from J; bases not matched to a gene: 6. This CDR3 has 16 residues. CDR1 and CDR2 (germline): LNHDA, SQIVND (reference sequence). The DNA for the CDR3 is TGTGCCAGTAGTCCGCGGACTAGCGGGAGACCCGGGGAGCTGTTTTTT. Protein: CASSPRTSGRPGELFF.

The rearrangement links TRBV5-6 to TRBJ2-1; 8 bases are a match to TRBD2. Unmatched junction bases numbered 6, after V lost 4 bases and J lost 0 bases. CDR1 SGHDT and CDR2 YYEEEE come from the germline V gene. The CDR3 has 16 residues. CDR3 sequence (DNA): TGTGCCAGCAGCCCGCTTGCGGGAGGCTCCTACAATGAGCAGTTCTTC. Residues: CASSPLAGGSYNEQFF. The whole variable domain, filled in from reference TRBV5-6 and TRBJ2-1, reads DAGVTQSPTHLIKTRGQQVTLRCSPKSGHDTVSWYQQALGQGPQFIFQYYEEEERQRGNFPDRFSGHQFPNYSSELNVNALLLGDSALYLCASSPLAGGSYNEQFFGPGTRLTVL.

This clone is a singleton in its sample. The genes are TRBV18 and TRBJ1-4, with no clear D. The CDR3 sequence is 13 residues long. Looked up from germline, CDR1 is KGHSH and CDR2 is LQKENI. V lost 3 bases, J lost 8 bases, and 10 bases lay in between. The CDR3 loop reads CASSPVSYEKLFF. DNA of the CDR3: TGTGCCAGCTCACCGGTTTCCTACGAAAAACTGTTTTTT.

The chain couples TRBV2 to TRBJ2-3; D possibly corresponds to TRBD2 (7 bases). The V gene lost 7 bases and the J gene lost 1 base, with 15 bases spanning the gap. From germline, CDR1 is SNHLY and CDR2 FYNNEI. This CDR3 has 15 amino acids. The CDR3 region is CASMGGRAGTDTQYF. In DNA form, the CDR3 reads TGTGCCAGCATGGGGGGGCGGGCCGGCACAGATACGCAGTATTTT.

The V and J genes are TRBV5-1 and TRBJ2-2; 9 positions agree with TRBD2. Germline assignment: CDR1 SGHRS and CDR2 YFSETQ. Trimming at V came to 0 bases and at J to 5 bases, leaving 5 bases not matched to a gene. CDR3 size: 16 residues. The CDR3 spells CASSLGPAGGTGELFF. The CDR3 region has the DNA TGCGCCAGCAGCTTGGGGCCAGCGGGAGGAACCGGGGAGCTGTTTTTT.

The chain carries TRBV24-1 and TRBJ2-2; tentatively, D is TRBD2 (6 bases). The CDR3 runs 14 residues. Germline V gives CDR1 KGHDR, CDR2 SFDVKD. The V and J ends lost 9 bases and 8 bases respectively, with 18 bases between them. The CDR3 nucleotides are TGTGCCACCCCTATCGGGCAGGAGGGTGGGGAGCTGTTTTTT. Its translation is CATPIGQEGGELFF.

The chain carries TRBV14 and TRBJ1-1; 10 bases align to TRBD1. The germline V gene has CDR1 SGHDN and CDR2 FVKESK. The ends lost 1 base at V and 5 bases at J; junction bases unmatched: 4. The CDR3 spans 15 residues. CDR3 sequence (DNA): TGTGCCAGCAGCCAAGGGGACAGGGGACGGACTGAAGCTTTCTTT. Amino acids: CASSQGDRGRTEAFF.